This T cell receptor (beta chain) was profiled in a study of blood T cell repertoires in COVID-19. Across the study: The samples span acute and convalescent COVID-19 from the United States, Italy and Spain. The cDNA or gDNA used as material had been derived from T cells, B-cell-depleted T cells, or PBMCs.

Germline loops: CDR1 MNHEY, CDR2 SVGAGI. Deletions cut 5 bases from V and 4 bases from J, with 8 bases between. The CDR3 runs 12 residues. Original analysis: The authors estimated nucleated cell counts from reference gene primer amplification. TCRdb's copy holds only in-frame clones and misses some; the assay was immunoSEQ multiplex PCR. V and J calls and clone size come straight from that table; D and trimming were deduced from the DNA. The data contain more than 35,000 clones, approximately 84% of them singletons. The receptor's source is a man aged 45-65 years with active or convalescent COVID-19. Input material: peripheral blood. The chain is built from TRBV6-5 and TRBJ1-1; D not certain. The CDR3 reads CASSRPPTEAFF. The CDR3 DNA is TGTGCCAGCAGTCGTCCCCCCACTGAAGCTTTCTTT.